These T cell receptor beta chains were read from a single sample in a study of blood T cell repertoires in COVID-19. Repertoires were generated with immunoSEQ multiplex PCR, while TCRdb's copy carries only in-frame clones and drops some. The data contain under 200,000 clones, around four fifths of them singletons. The source material was peripheral blood. All receptors derive from a woman aged 55-69 years with acute or convalescent COVID-19. Both conserved end residues are part of each CDR3. The D gene is left open where the match is weak. Part of the rows lack a size; the others show once, few, many or a class for expanded clones.

j_call	clone_size	v_call	d_call	cdr3_nt	cdr3_aa
TRBJ2-7	few	TRBV28	TRBD1	TGTGCCAGCAGCAGAGGGGGGACAGGGGGATACGAGCAGTACTTC	CASSRGGTGGYEQYF
TRBJ1-6	.	TRBV28	TRBD1	TGTGCCAGCAGTTTTACCTCCGGGACAGGGAGCTCCTATAATTCACCCCTCCACTTT	CASSFTSGTGSSYNSPLHF
TRBJ1-1	few	TRBV6-2/TRBV6-3	.	TGTGCCAGCAGTTACGGGGGCTACACTGAAGCTTTCTTT	CASSYGGYTEAFF
TRBJ2-1	few	TRBV20-1	.	TGCAGTGCTAGAGATACTAGCATGATGTTCTTC	CSARDTSMMFF
TRBJ2-7	.	TRBV7-9	TRBD1	TGTGCCAGCAGCGGCCGGGACAGATCCTCCTACGAGCAGTACTTC	CASSGRDRSSYEQYF
TRBJ2-3	.	TRBV18	.	TGTGCCAGTTCACGGGCCGACAGGTCCTTCACAGATACGCAGTATTTT	CASSRADRSFTDTQYF
TRBJ1-2	.	TRBV7-9	.	TGTGCCAGCAGCTTAGCGCTCCCGCAGCCCGGGGACTATGGCTACACCTTC	CASSLALPQPGDYGYTF
TRBJ2-2	.	TRBV11-2	.	TGTGCCAGCAGCTTAGTCCGGCACGGAGGCGGGGAGCTGTTTTTT	CASSLVRHGGGELFF
TRBJ1-4	.	TRBV3-1/TRBV3-2	.	TGTGCCAGCAGCCAAGAAAGGGGACTGTTTTTT	CASSQERGLFF
TRBJ2-7	.	TRBV14	.	TGTGCCAGCAGCCCAAACTGGTACGAGCAATACTTC	CASSPNWYEQYF
TRBJ1-2	.	TRBV5-6	TRBD1	TGTGCCAGCAGCCGAACCGGGACAGGGGAAGACTATGGCTACACCTTC	CASSRTGTGEDYGYTF
TRBJ1-2	.	TRBV7-9	TRBD1	TGTGCCAGCAGCTTACTTAAACAGGGGGCGTCTAACTATGGCTACACCTTC	CASSLLKQGASNYGYTF
TRBJ2-7	.	TRBV6-6	.	TGTGCCACTCAGCGAACCTCTAACGAGCAGTACTTC	CATQRTSNEQYF
TRBJ2-1	once	TRBV10-3	.	TGTGCCATCAGTGAGTCGAAAATTAGCGTGATGGTCAATGAGCAGTTCTTC	CAISESKISVMVNEQFF
TRBJ2-2	.	TRBV2	TRBD2	TGTGCCAGCACATCCGGGGCGACTAGCGGAGCCGGGGAGCTGTTTTTT	CASTSGATSGAGELFF
TRBJ1-4	.	TRBV21-1	.	TGTGCCAGCAGCAAAGAGAGAGTAAATGAAAAACTGTTTTTT	CASSKERVNEKLFF
TRBJ2-3	.	TRBV10-3	.	TGTGCCATCAGTTCAGGTGCCCCTAGCACAGATACGCAGTATTTT	CAISSGAPSTDTQYF
TRBJ1-2	.	TRBV2	TRBD1	TGTGCCAGCAGTGAAAGGCAGGGGGCGAAGGGCTACACCTTC	CASSERQGAKGYTF
TRBJ1-4	few	TRBV19	.	TGTGCCAGTAGTGTCCGGGAAGAAAAACTGTTTTTT	CASSVREEKLFF
TRBJ1-3	.	TRBV28	.	TGTGCCAGCAGTACCTCGGTGGGCCGCTCTGGAAACACCATATATTTT	CASSTSVGRSGNTIYF
TRBJ1-6	.	TRBV19	TRBD1	TGTGCCAGTGGAAAGGACAGGGAGGTCTCACCCCTCCACTTT	CASGKDREVSPLHF
TRBJ2-7	.	TRBV4-1	TRBD1	TGCGCCAGCAGTCAAATGACAGGGGCCTACGAGCAGTACTTC	CASSQMTGAYEQYF
TRBJ2-5	.	TRBV7-2	TRBD1	TGTGCCAGCAGCTCGGGACAGGGGGAGACCCAGTACTTC	CASSSGQGETQYF
TRBJ1-6	.	TRBV28	TRBD1	TGTGCCAGCAGTTTCACGCGACAGGGTTATTCACCCCTCCACTTT	CASSFTRQGYSPLHF